This entry features one TCR beta chain sequence. This sample was included in a study of blood T cell repertoires in COVID-19. Study information: In each case, the material was cDNA or gDNA derived from T cells, B-cell-depleted T cells, or PBMCs.

Trimming took 4 bases from V and 4 from J; bases not matched to a gene: 5. The CDR3 runs to 15 residues. Germline CDR1 and CDR2: MDHEN and SYDVKM. Using immunoSEQ multiplex PCR, the repertoire was profiled, and TCRdb retains in-frame clones only, with some absent. This table has 150,000 or so clones, over 70% appearing once. The sequence derives from an elderly man with acute or convalescent COVID-19. The chain joins TRBV28 to TRBJ2-7; the match to TRBD2 covers 12 bases. Specimen: peripheral blood. CDR3: CASSSTSGGRYEQYF. The CDR3 DNA sequence: TGTGCCAGCAGTTCAACTAGCGGGGGGAGATACGAGCAGTACTTC.